The 5 T cell receptor beta chains listed next were all sequenced from one sample in a study of neurological immune-mediated disorders. In TCRdb, the 5' RACE reads were re-called with MiXCR into one record per CDR3 protein. The sample holds 15,000 to 20,000 distinct CDR3 sequences, over 8.5% seen once. The sequenced material came from CD8+ T cells from blood. These receptors were obtained from a woman aged 50 to 60 in good health.

This clonotype has ten or more counts. V gene TRBV20-1 combines with J gene TRBJ1-2; no reliable D call. The germline V gene has CDR1 DFQATT and CDR2 SNEGSKA (reference sequence). The CDR3 runs 14 residues. V lost 0 bases and J lost 2, with 10 bases in between. The CDR3 nucleotides are TGCAGTGCTAGAGATAGTTCCGCGAACTATGGCTACACCTTC. Translating gives CSARDSSANYGYTF.

This clonotype has ten or more counts. CDR3 in amino acids: CASSLGGRGGASYEQYF. In DNA form, the CDR3 reads TGTGCCAGCAGCTTAGGGGGTCGAGGTGGGGCCTCCTACGAGCAGTACTTC. This chain connects TRBV7-8 to TRBJ2-7, with D tentatively TRBD1 (5 bases). This CDR3 contains 17 residues. Trimming cost V 1 base and J 0 bases, with 16 bases left between them. Germline V gene lookup returns CDR1 SGHVS and CDR2 FQNEAQ.

This clonotype was found many times. The chain has TRBV6-1 and TRBJ2-1; 9 bases are a match to TRBD2. CDR1 is MNHNS and CDR2 is SASEGT in the germline V gene. The CDR3 totals 18 residues. With V trimmed by 3 bases and J by 5 bases, 14 bases remained unmatched. The CDR3 loop is CASSDRGGGAYRHNEQFF. The CDR3 region has the DNA TGTGCCAGCAGTGATAGGGGCGGGGGGGCCTACCGCCACAATGAGCAGTTCTTC.

This clonotype was counted ten times or more. The chain combines TRBV7-9 with TRBJ2-1, with D tentatively TRBD1 (6 bases). CDR1 is SEHNR, CDR2 FQNEAQ, per germline (reference sequence). This CDR3 contains 15 residues. Deletions cut 4 bases from V and 9 bases from J, with 19 bases between. CDR3 sequence reads: CASSSNRAGMGEQFF. The CDR3 DNA follows: TGTGCCAGCAGCTCGAACAGGGCCGGGATGGGTGAGCAGTTCTTC. Based on the CDR3 plus reference TRBV7-9 and TRBJ2-1, the full variable domain is DTGVSQNPRHKITKRGQNVTFRCDPISEHNRLYWYRQTLGQGPEFLTYFQNEAQLEKSRLLSDRFSAERPKGSFSTLEIQRTEQGDSAMYLCASSSNRAGMGEQFFGPGTRLTVL.

This clonotype has ten or more counts. The chain is built from TRBV7-8 and TRBJ2-2; TRBD2 matches at 7 bases. Germline loops: CDR1 SGHVS, CDR2 FQNEAQ. The CDR3 extends over 17 amino acids. After removal of 1 base from V and 1 base from J, the junction contained 6 bases not matched to a gene. CDR3 coding DNA: TGTGCCAGCAGCTTAGGACTAGCAGTTGGGAACACCGGGGAGCTGTTTTTT. Its translation is CASSLGLAVGNTGELFF.